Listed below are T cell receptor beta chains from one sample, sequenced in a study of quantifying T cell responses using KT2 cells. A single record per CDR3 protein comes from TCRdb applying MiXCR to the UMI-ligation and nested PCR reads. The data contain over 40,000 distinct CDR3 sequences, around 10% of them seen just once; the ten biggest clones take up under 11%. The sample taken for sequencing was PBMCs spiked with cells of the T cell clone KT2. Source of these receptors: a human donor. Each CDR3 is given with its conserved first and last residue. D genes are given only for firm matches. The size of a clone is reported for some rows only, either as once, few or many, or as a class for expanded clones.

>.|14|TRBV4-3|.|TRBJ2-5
TGCGCCAGCAGCCAAGACGACTACCAAGAGACCCAGTACTTC
CASSQDDYQETQYF
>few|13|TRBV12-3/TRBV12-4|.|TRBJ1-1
TGTGCCAGCAGTTTTAACAGGGCAACTGAAGCTTTCTTT
CASSFNRATEAFF
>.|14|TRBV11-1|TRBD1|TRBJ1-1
TGTGCCAGCAGCTTAACCCACAGGGGCACTGAAGCTTTCTTT
CASSLTHRGTEAFF
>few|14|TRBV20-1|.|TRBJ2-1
TGCAGTGCTAGAGTGCGTCAGGGTGGGAATGAGCAGTTCTTC
CSARVRQGGNEQFF
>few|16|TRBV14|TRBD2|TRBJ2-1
TGTGCCAGCAGCCAAGTAAAGGGGACTATCTACAATGAGCAGTTCTTC
CASSQVKGTIYNEQFF
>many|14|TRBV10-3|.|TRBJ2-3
TGTGCCCCAAAAGGCGCAGTAAGCACAGATACGCAGTATTTT
CAPKGAVSTDTQYF
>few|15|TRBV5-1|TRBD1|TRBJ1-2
TGCGCCAGCAGCTTGGGACAGGGGTCTAACTATGGCTACACCTTC
CASSLGQGSNYGYTF
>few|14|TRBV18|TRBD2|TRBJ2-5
TGTGCCAGCTCACCAAGCGGGGGGGCGGAGACCCAGTACTTC
CASSPSGGAETQYF
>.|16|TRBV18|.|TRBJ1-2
TGTGCCAGCTCACCTCGAAGAGGGCGCGATGCTTATGGCTACACCTTC
CASSPRRGRDAYGYTF
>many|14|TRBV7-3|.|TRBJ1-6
TGTGCCAGCAGCGCCAGCTCCTATAATTCACCCCTCCACTTT
CASSASSYNSPLHF
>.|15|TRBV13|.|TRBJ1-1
TGTGCCAGCAGCCCGTACCCAGGGGTAGAAACTGAAGCTTTCTTT
CASSPYPGVETEAFF
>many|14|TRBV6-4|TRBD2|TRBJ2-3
TGTGCCAGCAGTGACCGGGGGGGCACAGATACGCAGTATTTT
CASSDRGGTDTQYF
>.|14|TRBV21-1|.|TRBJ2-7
TGTGCCAGCAGCAAAGACTGCCATTCCTACGAGCAGTACTTC
CASSKDCHSYEQYF
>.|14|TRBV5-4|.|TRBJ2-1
TGTGCCAGCAGCTTGGGATCCGCGGGCAATGAGCAGTTCTTC
CASSLGSAGNEQFF
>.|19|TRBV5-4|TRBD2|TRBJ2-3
TGTGCCAGCAGCTTACGAGCCTTTCGGACTAGCGGGACCACAGATACGCAGTATTTT
CASSLRAFRTSGTTDTQYF
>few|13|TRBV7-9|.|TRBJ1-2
TGTGCCAGCAGCTTCGGACAGATCTATGGCTACACCTTC
CASSFGQIYGYTF
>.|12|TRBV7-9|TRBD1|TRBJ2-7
TGTGCCAGCAGCTTGGACAGGGGCGAGCAGTACTTC
CASSLDRGEQYF
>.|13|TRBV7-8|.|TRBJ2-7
TGTGCCAGCAGCTCGGGACACTTCTACGAGCAGTACTTC
CASSSGHFYEQYF
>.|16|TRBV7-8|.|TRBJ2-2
TGTGCCAGCAGCGTGGGGACCGCTCGAAATACCGGGGAGCTGTTTTTT
CASSVGTARNTGELFF
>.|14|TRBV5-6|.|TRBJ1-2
TGTGCCAGCAGCTTGGGGAGTACCCGGTATGGCTACACCTTC
CASSLGSTRYGYTF
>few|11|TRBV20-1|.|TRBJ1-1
TGCAGTGCTAGAGAACGAATTGAAGCTTTCTTT
CSARERIEAFF
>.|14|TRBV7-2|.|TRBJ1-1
TGTGCCAGCAGCCCAAACAGGGTGAACACTGAAGCTTTCTTT
CASSPNRVNTEAFF
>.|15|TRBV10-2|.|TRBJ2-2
TGCGCCAGCCAAAAGGGGTTTGGGTCCACCGGGGAGCTGTTTTTT
CASQKGFGSTGELFF
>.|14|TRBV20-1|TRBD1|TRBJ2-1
TGCAGTGCCCAAACCGGGGACAGTGGTAATGAGCAGTTCTTC
CSAQTGDSGNEQFF
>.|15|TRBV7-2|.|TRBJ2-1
TGTGCCAGCAGCTTAGTTGTGGGTACCTACAATGAGCAGTTCTTC
CASSLVVGTYNEQFF
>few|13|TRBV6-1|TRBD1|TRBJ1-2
TGTGCCAGCAGCGACAGGGGTTTTCGTGGCTACACCTTC
CASSDRGFRGYTF
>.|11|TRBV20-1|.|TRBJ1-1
TGCAGTGCTAGAAAGGGAGCTGAAGCTTTCTTT
CSARKGAEAFF
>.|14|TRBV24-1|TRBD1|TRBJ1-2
TGTGCCACCAGGGCCACCGGGACAGACTATGGCTACACCTTC
CATRATGTDYGYTF